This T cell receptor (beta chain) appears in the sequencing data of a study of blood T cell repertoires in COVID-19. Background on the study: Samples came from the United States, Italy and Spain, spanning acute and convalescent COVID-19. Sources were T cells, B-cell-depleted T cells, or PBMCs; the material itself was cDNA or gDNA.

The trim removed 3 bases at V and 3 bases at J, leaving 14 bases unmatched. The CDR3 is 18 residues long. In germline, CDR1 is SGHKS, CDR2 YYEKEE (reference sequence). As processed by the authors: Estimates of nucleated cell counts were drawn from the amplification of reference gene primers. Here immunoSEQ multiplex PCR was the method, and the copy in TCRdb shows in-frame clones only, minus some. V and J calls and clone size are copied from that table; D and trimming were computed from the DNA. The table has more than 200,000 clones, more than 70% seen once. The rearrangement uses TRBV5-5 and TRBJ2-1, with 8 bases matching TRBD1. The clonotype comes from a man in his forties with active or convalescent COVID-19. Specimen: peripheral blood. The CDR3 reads CASSSRGPDRGVYNEQFF. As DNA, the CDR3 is TGTGCCAGCAGCTCCAGAGGACCTGACAGGGGTGTCTACAATGAGCAGTTCTTC.